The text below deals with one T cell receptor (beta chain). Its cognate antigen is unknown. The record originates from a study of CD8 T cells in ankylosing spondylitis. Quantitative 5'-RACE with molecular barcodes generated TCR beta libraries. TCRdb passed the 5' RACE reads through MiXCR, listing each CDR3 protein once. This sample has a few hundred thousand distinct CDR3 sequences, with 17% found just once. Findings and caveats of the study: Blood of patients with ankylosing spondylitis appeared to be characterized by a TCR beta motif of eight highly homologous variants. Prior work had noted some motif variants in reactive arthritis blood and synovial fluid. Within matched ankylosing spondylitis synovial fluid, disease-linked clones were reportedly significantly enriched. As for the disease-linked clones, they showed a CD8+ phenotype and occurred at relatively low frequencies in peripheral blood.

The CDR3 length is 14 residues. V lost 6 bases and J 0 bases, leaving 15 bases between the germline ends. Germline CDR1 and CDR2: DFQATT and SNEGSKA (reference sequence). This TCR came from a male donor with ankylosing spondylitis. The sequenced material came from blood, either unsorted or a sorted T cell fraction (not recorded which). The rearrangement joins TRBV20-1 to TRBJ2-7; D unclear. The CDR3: CSARPGPISYEQYF. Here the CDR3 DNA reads TGCAGTGCCCGGCCGGGCCCGATCTCCTACGAGCAGTACTTC.